A selection of T cell receptor beta chains follows, all from one sample in a study of cytotoxic CD8 clonotypes in ibrutinib-treated CLL. Only in-frame clones appear in the TCRdb table, and some are missing; sequencing was by immunoSEQ multiplex PCR. This sample yields roughly 200,000 clones, of which 55% to 85% are seen a single time; about an eighth belongs to the top ten. Source: PBMCs, taken after 24 months of ibrutinib treatment. All receptors come from a human donor with chronic lymphocytic leukemia. CDR3s include the opening cysteine and the closing phenylalanine or tryptophan. The D gene is left open where the match is weak. The listing skips clone size in some rows; elsewhere it reads once, few, many or a size class.

D gene	V gene	J gene	clone size	CDR3 DNA	CDR3 protein
.	TRBV6-5	TRBJ1-1	.	TGTGCCAGCAGTTACCAGGTAGTGGGCGCTGAAGCTTTCTTT	CASSYQVVGAEAFF
TRBD2	TRBV5-6	TRBJ2-7	.	TGTGCCAGCAGCAGGACTAGCGTTGAGCAGTACTTC	CASSRTSVEQYF
TRBD1	TRBV7-2	TRBJ2-7	.	TGTGCCAGCAGCTACCTGACAGGGGGCTCCTACGAGCAGTACTTC	CASSYLTGGSYEQYF
.	TRBV7-2	TRBJ2-7	.	TGTGCCAGCACCCCAACGCCGGCAGGGATGTACGAGCAGTACTTC	CASTPTPAGMYEQYF
.	TRBV5-1	TRBJ1-2	.	TGCGCCAGCAGCTTGGACATTCTGGGAGGCTACACCTTC	CASSLDILGGYTF
.	TRBV5-1	TRBJ1-3	.	TGCGCCAGCAGCCAAGAGCTTGGAAACACCATATATTTT	CASSQELGNTIYF
TRBD1	TRBV7-2	TRBJ1-4	once	TGTGCCAGCAGCGGACAGGTCGGATCGGGGGAAAAACTGTTTTTT	CASSGQVGSGEKLFF
.	TRBV6-5	TRBJ2-7	.	TGTGCCAGCAGAAGACAACAGGCCGCCGGGCAGTACTTC	CASRRQQAAGQYF
TRBD1	TRBV5-1	TRBJ1-5	.	TGCGCCAGCAGCCCCACAGGGGGAGAGCGTCAGCCCCAGCATTTT	CASSPTGGERQPQHF
.	TRBV5-5	TRBJ2-1	once	TGTGCCAGCAGCTTACCGCTTGAGCAGTTCTTC	CASSLPLEQFF
TRBD2	TRBV10-3	TRBJ2-7	.	TGTGCCATCAGTGATGGACTAGCCTACGAGCAGTACTTC	CAISDGLAYEQYF
.	TRBV20-1	TRBJ2-7	.	TGCAGTGTTGTTAAGGCCTACGAGCAGTACTTC	CSVVKAYEQYF
TRBD1	TRBV2	TRBJ1-2	.	TGTGCCAGCAGTGAAGTGACAGGGTATGGCTACACCTTC	CASSEVTGYGYTF
TRBD2	TRBV10-3	TRBJ2-7	.	TGTGCCACCGGACTAGCGTCTTACGAGCAGTACTTC	CATGLASYEQYF
TRBD1	TRBV5-4	TRBJ2-7	.	TGTGCCAGCAGCTCTGACAGGGCGGCCTACGAGCAGTACTTC	CASSSDRAAYEQYF
TRBD1	TRBV6-5	TRBJ2-1	.	TGTGCCAGCAGTACAACCCGACAGGGCAATGAGCAGTTCTTC	CASSTTRQGNEQFF
.	TRBV5-1	TRBJ2-5	.	TGCGCCAGCAGCTTGTCAGGGGCCCTAGAGACCCAGTACTTC	CASSLSGALETQYF
.	TRBV6-1	TRBJ2-6	.	TGTGCCAGCAGTGATCAGGGATCAGGGGTTATTAGCTCTGGGGCCAACGTCCTGACTTTC	CASSDQGSGVISSGANVLTF
.	TRBV28	TRBJ1-5	few	TGTGCCAGCAGTCCCCCGGCAGGAGGTCACAATCAGCCCCAGCATTTT	CASSPPAGGHNQPQHF
.	TRBV28	TRBJ2-3	.	TGTGCCAGCAGTTTGTCCGAGGCTTCCGATACGCAGTATTTT	CASSLSEASDTQYF
TRBD2	TRBV15	TRBJ2-7	.	TGTGCCACCAGCAGAGATCTTGCTAGCGGGAGCTACGAGCAGTACTTC	CATSRDLASGSYEQYF
.	TRBV13	TRBJ1-2	few	TGTGCCAGCAGCCGCTTTAGCGATAACTATGGCTACACCTTC	CASSRFSDNYGYTF
TRBD2	TRBV15	TRBJ2-2	.	TGTGCCACCAAAGGACTAGCGGGAGTGACACTGGGAGCCGGGGAGCTGTTTTTT	CATKGLAGVTLGAGELFF
TRBD2	TRBV7-9	TRBJ2-2	.	TGTGCCAGCAGCACAATAGCGGGAGGTTGGACCGGGGAGCTGTTTTTT	CASSTIAGGWTGELFF
.	TRBV6-6	TRBJ2-7	.	TGTGCCAGCAGCCGCCTCCTCACCTACGAGCAGTACTTC	CASSRLLTYEQYF
.	TRBV6-5	TRBJ2-7	.	TGTGCCAGCAGTTACGGCCCCACCGAGCAGTACTTC	CASSYGPTEQYF